This T cell receptor beta chain is drawn from a study of T cell responses to AZD1222 COVID-19 vaccine. Study-wide results and limits: White British people made up most donors, females outnumbered males, and clonal diversity was possibly underestimated. Only a handful of AZD1222 recipients were seropositive at baseline.

TCRdb's copy holds only in-frame clones and misses some; the assay was immunoSEQ multiplex PCR. The sample carries about 92,000 clones, approximately 90% recorded once. The ends were cut back, 5 bases at V and 0 bases at J, with 14 bases in the middle. The length of the CDR3 is 17 residues. The germline CDR1 and CDR2 sequences are LNHDA and SQIVND (reference sequence). Concerning this clone itself: The target antigen is unknown.

The V call is TRBV19, the J call TRBJ2-6; possibly TRBD2 for D (6 bases). The source was peripheral blood, collected on day 0 of AZD1222 vaccination. The TCR sequence derives from an adult in good health. This CDR3 reads CASSAGTALSGANVLTF. The CDR3 nucleotides read TGTGCCAGTAGTGCAGGGACTGCCCTCTCTGGGGCCAACGTCCTGACTTTC. The variable domain in full, with the rest retrieved from reference TRBV19 and TRBJ2-6, is DGGITQSPKYLFRKEGQNVTLSCEQNLNHDAMYWYRQDPGQGLRLIYYSQIVNDFQKGDIAEGYSVSREKKESFPLTVTSAQKNPTAFYLCASSAGTALSGANVLTFGAGSRLTVL.